These 28 T cell receptor beta chains came from one sample sequenced in a study of Graves' ophthalmopathy and Graves' hyperthyroidism. For repertoire sequencing, the TCR beta CDR3 regions were amplified from RNA transcripts. An initial RT-PCR round employing HTBI primers preceded a second-round multiplex PCR. From the multiplex PCR reads, TCRdb called clonotypes with MiXCR, one entry per CDR3 protein. Of 450,000 to 600,000 distinct CDR3 sequences listed, under 40% are singletons. Sequences were obtained from peripheral blood or thyroid tissue (not recorded which). Receptor source: an adult man with Graves' hyperthyroidism.

This clonotype was recorded at least ten times. J is TRBJ2-5 and V is TRBV10-2, with D unclear. V gave up 0 bases and J gave up 1 base, with 9 bases separating them. In germline, CDR1 is WSHSY, CDR2 SAAADI. The CDR3 sequence is 15 residues long. CDR3 region: CASSESGFSQETQYF. CDR3 in DNA: TGCGCCAGCAGTGAGTCAGGGTTCTCCCAAGAGACCCAGTACTTC.

The chain employs TRBV7-9 and TRBJ2-5, with TRBD2 identical over 10 bases. Trimming took 3 bases from V and 7 from J; bases not matched to a gene: 8. Germline assignment: CDR1 SEHNR and CDR2 FQNEAQ (reference sequence). The CDR3 totals 15 residues. CDR3: CASSLGLAGAGTQYF. The CDR3 DNA is TGTGCCAGCAGCTTGGGTCTAGCGGGAGCGGGGACCCAGTACTTC.

There are many counts of this clonotype. This sequence joins TRBV29-1 and TRBJ2-7; D possibly corresponds to TRBD1 (6 bases). Trimming removed 5 bases from V and 0 bases from J, with 11 bases in between. The CDR3 loop spans 13 amino acids. Per germline, CDR1 SQVTM and CDR2 ANQGSEA. The CDR3 nucleotides are TGCAGCGTTACAGGGAAACACTCCTACGAGCAGTACTTC. This codes for CSVTGKHSYEQYF.

Notes on this clonotype: This clone may be a read error of a much larger clone one base away. The conserved closing phenylalanine or tryptophan is absent in this CDR3, likely reflecting a read error. The gene calls are TRBV4-1 and TRBJ2-7, with 7 bases matching TRBD1. CDR3 size: 15 residues. Looked up from germline, CDR1 is MGHRA and CDR2 is YSYEKL. The chain's CDR3 is CASSSTGAEPYEQYL. DNA for the CDR3: TGTGCCAGCAGCTCCACAGGGGCCGAGCCTTACGAGCAGTACCTC.

A note on this clonotype: One end of the junction is discordant with germline, which a read error may explain. The chain joins TRBV2 to TRBJ1-5, with a weak D call TRBD1 (6 bases). CDR1 is SNHLY and CDR2 is FYNNEI in the germline V gene. This CDR3 region has 13 residues. Here the CDR3 DNA reads TGTGCCAGCTCAGGACAGTTCAATCCGCCCCAGCATTTT. The encoded protein is CASSGQFNPPQHF.

The chain employs TRBV4-1 and TRBJ1-1; D might be TRBD1 (5 bases). The CDR3 consists of 15 residues. CDR1 MGHRA and CDR2 YSYEKL come from the germline V gene. Trimming took off 4 bases at V and 4 bases at J, with 16 bases between the two ends. In nucleotides, the CDR3 is TGCGCCAGCAGCCCCGGGGCTTCGGGCGGCACTGAAGCTTTCTTT. Protein sequence: CASSPGASGGTEAFF.

The chain carries TRBV6-5 and TRBJ2-3, with 7 bases aligning to TRBD1. J was trimmed by 3 bases and V by 2 bases; bases with no gene match: 5. The CDR3 consists of 15 residues. CDR1 is MNHEY and CDR2 is SVGAGI in the germline V gene. The CDR3: CASSYLGTATDTQYF. The CDR3, as DNA: TGTGCCAGCAGTTACCTCGGGACAGCAACAGATACGCAGTATTTT.

This clonotype was observed at least ten times. V gene TRBV7-2 combines with J gene TRBJ2-7; D call uncertain. The CDR3 length is 14 residues. Between the trimmed V and J ends, which lost 0 bases and 2 bases, there was a span of 8 bases. Per the germline V gene, CDR1 is SGHTA and CDR2 is FQGNSA. The CDR3 sequence: CASSLAASPYEQYF. In nucleotides, the CDR3 is TGTGCCAGCAGCTTAGCGGCCAGCCCCTACGAGCAGTACTTC.

Of note for this clonotype: This may stem from a read error, because a much larger clone lies one nucleotide away. The chain combines TRBV14 with TRBJ1-1; D remains unclear. Trimming removed 0 bases from V and 6 bases from J, with 11 bases in between. The CDR3 has 14 residues. CDR1 SGHDN and CDR2 FVKESK come from the germline V gene. CDR3 nucleotides: TGTGCCAGCAGCCAAGATCCGGGAAGCGCTGAAGCTTTCTTT. It encodes CASSQDPGSAEAFF.

V and J are TRBV7-9 and TRBJ2-5; TRBD2 agrees at 8 bases. The germline V gene has CDR1 SEHNR and CDR2 FQNEAQ (reference sequence). This CDR3 has 15 amino acids. V was clipped by 0 bases and J by 3 bases; unmatched bases: 3. CDR3 sequence: CASSLAAGVKETQYF. The CDR3, as DNA: TGTGCCAGCAGCTTAGCAGCGGGAGTCAAAGAGACCCAGTACTTC. Filled out from reference TRBV7-9 and TRBJ2-5, the complete variable domain reads DTGVSQNPRHKITKRGQNVTFRCDPISEHNRLYWYRQTLGQGPEFLTYFQNEAQLEKSRLLSDRFSAERPKGSFSTLEIQRTEQGDSAMYLCASSLAAGVKETQYFGPGTRLLVL.

This chain uses TRBV12-3 or TRBV12-4 with TRBJ1-2; 12 bases are a match to TRBD1. The CDR3 extends over 15 amino acids. J gave up 7 bases and V 6 bases, and 9 bases lay outside the gene matches. The CDR3 protein is CASSPLGQGASGYTF. CDR3 bases: TGTGCCAGCAGCCCTTTGGGACAGGGGGCAAGTGGCTACACCTTC.

Details on this clonotype: A much larger clone differs by one base, so this may be a read error. The rearrangement links TRBV7-9 to TRBJ2-7; the match to TRBD1 covers 10 bases. There are 17 residues in the CDR3. Trimming cost V 5 bases and J 3 bases; bases outside gene matches: 13. CDR1 is SEHNR, CDR2 FQNEAQ, per germline (reference sequence). The CDR3 reads CASSRDRGKRTHYEQYF. The CDR3, as DNA: TGTGCCAGCAGCCGGGACAGGGGCAAGCGAACCCACTACGAGCAGTACTTC.

There are many counts of this clonotype. The rearrangement uses TRBV7-9 and TRBJ1-2; 11 nucleotides line up with TRBD1. The CDR3 is 17 residues long. Trimming at V came to 8 bases and at J to 2 bases, leaving 13 bases not matched to a gene. Looked up from germline, CDR1 is SEHNR and CDR2 is FQNEAQ (reference sequence). The CDR3 region has the DNA TGTGCCAGCGTCCGGAGAGGGACAGGGGGTTCGAACTATGGCTACACCTTC. Its protein is CASVRRGTGGSNYGYTF.

This clonotype was counted many times. This rearrangement joins TRBV2 to TRBJ1-6; D not certain. The CDR3 covers 15 residues. Trimming removed 7 bases at V and 9 bases at J, with 19 bases between. The germline CDR1 and CDR2 sequences are SNHLY and FYNNEI. CDR3 in DNA: TGTGCCAGCACCAAGAGTACTGAAACTAGTTCACCCCTCCACTTT. Translated, it gives CASTKSTETSSPLHF.

The rearrangement joins TRBV6-1 to TRBJ1-4; D is undetermined. The CDR3 length is 15 residues. Germline CDR1 MNHNS, CDR2 SASEGT. Trimming cost V 7 bases and J 0 bases, with 12 bases left between them. CDR3 amino acids: CASTGSASTNEKLFF. The CDR3 DNA reads TGTGCCAGCACGGGATCCGCTTCAACTAATGAAAAACTGTTTTTT.

V gene TRBV29-1 combines with J gene TRBJ1-4; D unclear. V was pared by 1 base and J by 5 bases, with 17 bases between. The CDR3 loop spans 16 amino acids. CDR1 SQVTM and CDR2 ANQGSEA come from the germline V gene. The CDR3 reads CSVEGQKGSYNEKLFF. In DNA, the CDR3 is TGCAGCGTTGAAGGTCAGAAAGGCTCCTACAATGAAAAACTGTTTTTT.

The gene calls are TRBV14 and TRBJ2-7; D is possibly TRBD1 or TRBD2 (5 bases each). V was clipped by 5 bases and J by 5 bases, with 19 bases between them. Germline V gives CDR1 SGHDN, CDR2 FVKESK. The CDR3 covers 15 residues. The CDR3 sequence: CASSVEWGTFHEQYF. CDR3 coding DNA: TGTGCCAGCAGCGTTGAGTGGGGGACCTTCCACGAGCAGTACTTC.

This chain connects TRBV5-1 to TRBJ2-2; tentative D call: TRBD2 (7 bases). The germline V gene has CDR1 SGHRS and CDR2 YFSETQ. This CDR3 spans 15 amino acids. V was shortened by 6 bases and J by 6 bases, with 18 bases between the two germline ends. The chain's CDR3 is CASNPGQTSPGELFF. CDR3 DNA: TGCGCCAGCAACCCTGGACAGACTAGCCCCGGGGAGCTGTTTTTT.

This clonotype was seen only a few times. The V gene is TRBV19, the J gene TRBJ1-1; D uncertain. V shed 10 bases and J shed 1 base, with 13 bases lying between them. CDR1 and CDR2 (germline): LNHDA, SQIVND (reference sequence). The CDR3 covers 13 residues. In DNA, the CDR3 is TGTGCCATTAATACAGTTCCGAACACTGAAGCTTTCTTT. Translation gives CAINTVPNTEAFF.

The J gene is TRBJ1-5, the V gene TRBV6-5; 8 positions match TRBD1. CDR1 and CDR2 from the germline V gene are MNHEY and SVGAGI. The ends lost 6 bases at V and 2 bases at J; junction bases unmatched: 9. This CDR3 is 16 amino acids long. The CDR3 DNA is TGTGCCAGCAGACCATATTCGACAGGGGGCAATCAGCCCCAGCATTTT. Residues: CASRPYSTGGNQPQHF.

This clonotype was recorded many times. The gene calls are TRBV9 and TRBJ2-7; D might be TRBD1 (6 bases). V was trimmed by 3 bases and J by 5 bases, leaving 15 bases between them. Germline CDR1 reads SGDLS; CDR2 reads YYNGEE. The CDR3 is 14 residues long. CDR3 in amino acids: CASSAGGQIHEQYF. CDR3 sequence (DNA): TGTGCCAGCAGCGCTGGGGGACAAATCCACGAGCAGTACTTC.

This clonotype was seen ten or more times. This rearrangement joins TRBV11-2 to TRBJ1-5; D is undetermined. Germline V gene data show CDR1 as SGHAT and CDR2 as FQNNGV. This CDR3 spans 13 amino acids. Between the trimmed V and J ends, which lost 8 bases and 3 bases, there was a span of 11 bases. CDR3 coding DNA: TGTGCCAGCGCAGGACCGTCCAATCAGCCCCAGCATTTT. Protein sequence: CASAGPSNQPQHF.

There are many counts of this clonotype. This sequence joins TRBV7-9 and TRBJ2-5, with 8 bases identical to TRBD1. The length of the CDR3 is 19 residues. The V gene's germline CDR1 is SEHNR and CDR2 FQNEAQ (reference sequence). With 1 base clipped from V and 2 bases from J, the junction kept 15 bases outside the gene matches. The CDR3 DNA reads TGTGCCAGCAGCTTAGGATCCCAGGGGGCAGCCACGATACAAGAGACCCAGTACTTC. Protein sequence: CASSLGSQGAATIQETQYF.

The genes are TRBV4-1 and TRBJ2-3, with D uncertain. This CDR3 is 13 amino acids long. Trimming cost V 7 bases and J 2 bases, with 10 bases left between them. The germline gives CDR1 MGHRA, CDR2 YSYEKL. CDR3: CASNRQLTDTQYF. The CDR3 DNA sequence: TGCGCCAGCAACCGACAACTCACAGATACGCAGTATTTT.

In this sample, this clonotype turned up many times. This chain uses TRBV10-3 with TRBJ1-6, with D tentatively TRBD1 (6 bases). CDR1 ENHRY and CDR2 SYGVKD come from the germline V gene. There are 13 residues in the CDR3. Trimming stripped 5 bases from V and 6 bases from J, with 8 bases between. The CDR3 DNA sequence: TGTGCCATCAGTTCAGGGGTTAATTCACCCCTCCACTTT. Translated, it gives CAISSGVNSPLHF.

CDR3 sequence: CAISDPVGQGELFF. In nucleotides, the CDR3 is TGTGCCATCAGCGACCCCGTGGGACAGGGGGAGCTGTTTTTT. J is TRBJ2-2 and V is TRBV10-3; 7 nucleotides agree with TRBD1. V gave up 6 bases and J gave up 8 bases; unmatched junction bases: 9. The CDR3 is made up of 14 amino acids. CDR1 is ENHRY and CDR2 is SYGVKD in the germline V gene.

The chain has TRBV5-1 and TRBJ2-2; no definite D call. The CDR3 is made up of 15 amino acids. Germline assignment: CDR1 SGHRS and CDR2 YFSETQ. V was cut by 1 base and J by 2 bases, with 9 bases left in between. Written as DNA, the CDR3 is TGCGCCAGCAGCTTGCGGGTACCCAACACCGGGGAGCTGTTTTTT. This translates into CASSLRVPNTGELFF.

This clonotype was seen many times. The V call is TRBV20-1, the J call TRBJ2-7, with 7 bases lining up with TRBD1. V shed 3 bases and J 3 bases; nucleotides not matched to a gene: 5. The CDR3 sequence is 13 residues long. Germline CDR1 and CDR2: DFQATT and SNEGSKA (reference sequence). The CDR3 bases are TGCAGTGCTAGGACAGGGTTTGACTACGAGCAGTACTTC. Amino acid sequence: CSARTGFDYEQYF.